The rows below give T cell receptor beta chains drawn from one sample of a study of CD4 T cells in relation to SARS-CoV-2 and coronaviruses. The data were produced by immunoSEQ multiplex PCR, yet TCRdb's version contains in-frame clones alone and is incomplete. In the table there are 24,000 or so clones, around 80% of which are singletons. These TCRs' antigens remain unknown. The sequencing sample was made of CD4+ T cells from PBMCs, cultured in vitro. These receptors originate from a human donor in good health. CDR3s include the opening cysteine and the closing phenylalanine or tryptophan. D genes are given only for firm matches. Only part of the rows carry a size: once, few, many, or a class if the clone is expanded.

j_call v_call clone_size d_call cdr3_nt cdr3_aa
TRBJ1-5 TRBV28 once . TGTGCCAGCAGTCGAGTACCGGGGATGAATCAGCCCCAGCATTTT CASSRVPGMNQPQHF
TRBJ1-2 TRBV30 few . TGTGCCTGGAGGACCGGGGGGACCGCTAACTATGGCTACACCTTC CAWRTGGTANYGYTF
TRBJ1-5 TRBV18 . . TGTGCCAGCTCACCGCCGGGGGATGGCAATCAGCCCCAGCATTTT CASSPPGDGNQPQHF
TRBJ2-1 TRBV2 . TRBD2 TGTGCCTCCAGGACTAGCGGGGGGGCCAATGAGCAGTTCTTC CASRTSGGANEQFF
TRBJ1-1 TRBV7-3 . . TGTGCCAGCAGCCCGACTAGTCTCGGGAGCACTGAAGCTTTCTTT CASSPTSLGSTEAFF
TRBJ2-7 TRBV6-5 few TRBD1 TGTGCCAGCAGCTATCTGGGACAGGGGAACGAGCAGTACTTC CASSYLGQGNEQYF
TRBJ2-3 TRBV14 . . TGTGCCAGCAGCCGGTTTGATCCAGGGGCGGGAGATACGCAGTATTTT CASSRFDPGAGDTQYF
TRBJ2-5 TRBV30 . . TGTGCCTGGTGCTTGGGCGGGACCCGGGCCCAAGAGACCCAGTACTTC CAWCLGGTRAQETQYF
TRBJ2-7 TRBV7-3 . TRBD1 TGTGCCAGCAGCCCTGACAGGGTGGGAGAGCAGTACTTC CASSPDRVGEQYF
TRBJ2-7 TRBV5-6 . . TGTGCCAGCAGCTTGAGAACGCGGTCCTACGAGCAGTACTTC CASSLRTRSYEQYF
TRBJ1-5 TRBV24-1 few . TGTGCCACCAGTGTTAGGGGGACTCAGCCCCAGCATTTT CATSVRGTQPQHF
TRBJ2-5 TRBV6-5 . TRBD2 TGTGCCAGCAGAGGCCAGCGGGAGGGTGGGGAGACCCAGTACTTC CASRGQREGGETQYF
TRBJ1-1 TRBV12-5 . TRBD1 TGTGCTAGTGGTTTGGTTCCGGGAACAGGGGGCACTGAAGCTTTCTTT CASGLVPGTGGTEAFF
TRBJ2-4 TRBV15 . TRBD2 TGTGCCACCAGCAAGGCTAGCGGGAGTTCGAGCATTCAGTACTTC CATSKASGSSSIQYF
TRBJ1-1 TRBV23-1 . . TGCGCCAGCGCCCGATCACGGGACCCAATGAACACTGAAGCTTTCTTT CASARSRDPMNTEAFF
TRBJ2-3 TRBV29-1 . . TGCAGCGTGGAGGACAGCCACACAGATACGCAGTATTTT CSVEDSHTDTQYF
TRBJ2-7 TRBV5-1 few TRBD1 TGCGCCAGCAGTTACAGGGGAGACGAGCAGTACTTC CASSYRGDEQYF
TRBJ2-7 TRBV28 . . TGTGCCAGCAAACCGGCAGGGGATATGAGCTCCTACGAGCAGTACTTC CASKPAGDMSSYEQYF
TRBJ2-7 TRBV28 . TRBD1 TGTGCCAGCAGGAGGGGGCACCTGGAGCAGTACTTC CASRRGHLEQYF
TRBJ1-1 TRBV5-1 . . TGCGCCAGCAGCTTGGTGTGGGGAGGGGACACTGAAGCTTTCTTT CASSLVWGGDTEAFF
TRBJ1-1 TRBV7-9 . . TGTGCCAGCAGCACCAGGGGAGGTATGAACACTGAAGCTTTCTTT CASSTRGGMNTEAFF
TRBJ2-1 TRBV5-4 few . TGTGCCAGCAGCTTGAACCTCGGCGAGGATGAGCAGTTCTTC CASSLNLGEDEQFF
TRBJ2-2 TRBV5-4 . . TGTGCCAGCAGCTTTCCGGGAACCACCGGGGAGCTGTTTTTT CASSFPGTTGELFF
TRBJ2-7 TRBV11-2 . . TGTGCCAGCAGCTTATTGGCGGGTTTGGGCTACGAGCAGTACTTC CASSLLAGLGYEQYF
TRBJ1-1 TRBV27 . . TGTGCCAGCAGTCCCCCGGCCCGTGAAGCTTTCTTT CASSPPAREAFF
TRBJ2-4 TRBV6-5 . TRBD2 TGTGCCAGCGAGGGGCTAGCGGGAGTCGAGAAGTACTTC CASEGLAGVEKYF
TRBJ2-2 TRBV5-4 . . TGTGCCAGCAGCTTGGAGAGCACCGGGGAGCTGTTTTTT CASSLESTGELFF
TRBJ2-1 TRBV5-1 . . TGCGCCAGCAGGAAGCTACAACAAAGCTCCTACAATGAGCAGTTCTTC CASRKLQQSSYNEQFF
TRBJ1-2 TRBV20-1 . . TGCAGTGCTAGTGACAACTATGGCTACACCTTC CSASDNYGYTF
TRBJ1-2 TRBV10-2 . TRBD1 TGCGCCAGCAGAAGGGACAGCTATGGCTACACCTTC CASRRDSYGYTF
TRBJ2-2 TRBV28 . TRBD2 TGTGCCAGCAGTTTCCTAGCGGGAGCCAACGGGGAGCTGTTTTTT CASSFLAGANGELFF
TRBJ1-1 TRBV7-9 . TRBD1 TGTGCCAGCAGATACAGGGGCACTGAAGCTTTCTTT CASRYRGTEAFF
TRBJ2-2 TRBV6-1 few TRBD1 TGTGCCAGCAGTTCGGGACAGGGGGCCGGGGAGCTGTTTTTT CASSSGQGAGELFF
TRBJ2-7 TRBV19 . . TGTGCCAGTAGTCTAAGAGGCGAGCAGTACTTC CASSLRGEQYF
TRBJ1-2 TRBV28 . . TGTGCCAGCAGTTTCCCGCTATCTAACTATGGCTACACCTTC CASSFPLSNYGYTF